These 25 T cell receptor beta chains originate from one sample sequenced in a study of blood T cell repertoires in COVID-19. The method was immunoSEQ multiplex PCR; TCRdb's version includes in-frame clones alone and lacks a portion of them. Found here are a few hundred thousand clones, roughly 86% of them singletons; the top ten hold roughly 11%. The material sequenced was peripheral blood. These TCRs come from a woman aged 25-40 years with COVID-19, enrolled during active disease.

This clone has a single count. The rearrangement joins TRBV19 to TRBJ2-3; unclear D gene. CDR1 and CDR2 (germline): LNHDA, SQIVND (reference sequence). V was trimmed by 6 bases and J by 2 bases, leaving 6 bases between them. The CDR3 is made up of 12 amino acids. The CDR3 region has the DNA TGTGCCAGTAGCAGATACACAGATACGCAGTATTTT. Its translation: CASSRYTDTQYF.

The CDR3: CASSFLPGEVQPQHF. CDR3 sequence (DNA): TGTGCCAGCAGTTTCCTGCCGGGGGAGGTGCAGCCCCAGCATTTT. The rearrangement links TRBV27 to TRBJ1-5; TRBD1 is a possible D gene (5 bases). Germline V lookup: CDR1 MNHEY, CDR2 SMNVEV (reference sequence). V was pared by 3 bases and J by 7 bases, with 16 bases between. The CDR3 loop spans 15 amino acids.

The chain employs TRBV5-8 and TRBJ1-5; D is undetermined. The CDR3 extends over 16 amino acids. Between the trimmed V and J ends, which lost 0 bases and 4 bases, there was a span of 14 bases. Germline assignment: CDR1 SGHTS and CDR2 YDEGEE. The CDR3 spells CASSLGEFKLNQPQHF. The CDR3 nucleotides read TGTGCCAGCAGCTTGGGAGAGTTCAAATTAAATCAGCCCCAGCATTTT.

The V and J genes are TRBV2 and TRBJ1-5, with TRBD1 matching 9 bases. The CDR3 spans 13 residues. With V trimmed by 8 bases and J by 5 bases, 4 bases remained unmatched. In germline, CDR1 is SNHLY, CDR2 FYNNEI. CDR3 DNA sequence: TGTGCCAGCGGCCGGGACAGGGATCAGCCCCAGCATTTT. Translating gives CASGRDRDQPQHF.

This chain uses TRBV29-1 with TRBJ1-2; 7 bases line up with TRBD1. V shed 6 bases and J 5 bases; nucleotides not matched to a gene: 12. This CDR3 comprises 14 residues. Germline CDR1 and CDR2: SQVTM and ANQGSEA. As DNA, the CDR3 is TGCAGCGTGGCGACAGGGTCGGCCGGGTATGGCTACACCTTC. Protein sequence: CSVATGSAGYGYTF.

The rearrangement joins TRBV27 to TRBJ1-1; D remains ambiguous. Germline CDR1 is MNHEY and CDR2 is SMNVEV (reference sequence). V lost 0 bases to trimming and J lost 2 bases, with 10 bases between them. The CDR3 runs to 15 residues. CDR3 loop: CASSLSPQANTEAFF. CDR3 bases: TGTGCCAGCAGTTTATCCCCTCAAGCAAACACTGAAGCTTTCTTT.

With respect to this clone: Other DNA sequences in this sample translate to the same CDR3. The chain couples TRBV19 to TRBJ2-1, with D uncertain. Germline values: CDR1 LNHDA, CDR2 SQIVND (reference sequence). V was shortened by 3 bases and J by 7 bases, with 7 bases between the two germline ends. The CDR3 runs 12 residues. CDR3 in amino acids: CASSIGENEQFF. The CDR3 DNA is TGTGCCAGTAGTATCGGTGAGAATGAGCAGTTCTTC.

This chain links TRBV7-8 with TRBJ2-7; D possibly corresponds to TRBD2 (5 bases). Germline V gene data show CDR1 as SGHVS and CDR2 as FQNEAQ. Trimming removed 6 bases at V and 3 bases at J, with 15 bases between. This CDR3 is 14 amino acids long. This CDR3 reads CASRGSEGHYEQYF. In DNA form, the CDR3 reads TGTGCCAGCAGAGGAAGCGAGGGTCACTACGAGCAGTACTTC.

The V call is TRBV7-9, the J call TRBJ2-1; D unclear. Trimming stripped 2 bases from V and 10 bases from J, with 9 bases between. Germline V gene sequence: CDR1 SEHNR, CDR2 FQNEAQ (reference sequence). This CDR3 has 12 residues. CDR3 protein: CASSLSTTEQFF. The CDR3 nucleotides are TGTGCCAGCAGCTTATCAACTACCGAGCAGTTCTTC.

This clone showed up just once. V usage is TRBV11-2 and J usage is TRBJ2-3, with 12 bases aligning to TRBD2. V dropped 5 bases and J dropped 0; count of bases not matched to a gene: 3. This CDR3 contains 16 residues. The V gene's germline CDR1 is SGHAT and CDR2 FQNNGV. This chain's CDR3 is CASSLGLAGSTDTQYF. CDR3 bases: TGTGCCAGCAGCCTAGGACTAGCGGGGAGCACAGATACGCAGTATTTT.

The rearrangement joins TRBV6-5 to TRBJ1-5; tentatively, D is TRBD1 (6 bases). Germline CDR1 MNHEY, CDR2 SVGAGI. There are 15 residues in the CDR3. V was trimmed by 0 bases and J by 3 bases, leaving 9 bases between them. CDR3 residues: CASSYSQGHNQPQHF. CDR3 sequence (DNA): TGTGCCAGCAGTTACTCTCAGGGGCACAATCAGCCCCAGCATTTT.

The gene calls are TRBV5-1 and TRBJ2-2; D gene unclear. CDR1 and CDR2 from the germline V gene are SGHRS and YFSETQ. The CDR3 loop spans 13 amino acids. Trimming left V 4 bases short and J 13 bases short, with 17 bases between. CDR3 nucleotide sequence: TGCGCCAGCAGCCCTGACGGTTCGGGTTTGCTGTTTTTT. Protein sequence: CASSPDGSGLLFF.

The V call is TRBV7-9, the J call TRBJ2-1, with D maybe TRBD2 (7 bases). The CDR3 covers 13 residues. Germline V gene lookup returns CDR1 SEHNR and CDR2 FQNEAQ (reference sequence). V gave up 3 bases and J gave up 5 bases, with 8 bases separating them. CDR3 loop: CASSLGGHNEQFF. DNA for the CDR3: TGTGCCAGCAGCTTGGGGGGGCACAATGAGCAGTTCTTC.

The rearrangement uses TRBV24-1 and TRBJ2-7; D is perhaps TRBD1 (5 bases). Between the trimmed V and J ends, which lost 3 bases and 5 bases, there was a span of 13 bases. The CDR3 sequence is 14 residues long. Germline V gene data show CDR1 as KGHDR and CDR2 as SFDVKD. The CDR3 nucleotides are TGTGCCACCAGTGATAGAAAGGGGTGGGACGAGCAGTACTTC. It yields the protein CATSDRKGWDEQYF.

The chain combines TRBV5-4 with TRBJ1-4, with 8 bases aligning to TRBD1. CDR1 SGHNT and CDR2 YYREEE come from the germline V gene (reference sequence). The CDR3 consists of 15 residues. Germline trimming cut 2 bases from V and 5 bases from J; bases unmatched to any gene: 5. CDR3 residues: CASSFNRGFNEKLFF. CDR3 in DNA: TGTGCCAGCAGCTTTAACAGGGGGTTCAATGAAAAACTGTTTTTT.

This chain links TRBV7-9 with TRBJ1-1; TRBD1 agrees at 7 bases. CDR1 SEHNR and CDR2 FQNEAQ come from the germline V gene (reference sequence). The CDR3 covers 12 residues. Trimming at V came to 11 bases and at J to 0 bases, leaving 3 bases not matched to a gene. CDR3 sequence (DNA): TGTGCCGAGACAGGGCTGAACACTGAAGCTTTCTTT. Translation: CAETGLNTEAFF. The entire variable domain, with the rest obtained from reference TRBV7-9 and TRBJ1-1, is as follows: DTGVSQNPRHKITKRGQNVTFRCDPISEHNRLYWYRQTLGQGPEFLTYFQNEAQLEKSRLLSDRFSAERPKGSFSTLEIQRTEQGDSAMYLCAETGLNTEAFFGQGTRLTVV.

The gene calls are TRBV6-4 and TRBJ2-2; the D gene is possibly TRBD1 (5 bases). Germline CDR1 reads MRHNA; CDR2 reads SNTAGT. V was cut by 6 bases and J by 4 bases, with 12 bases left in between. This CDR3 contains 14 residues. The CDR3 loop is CASRYRFVTGELFF. The CDR3 DNA is TGTGCCAGCAGATACAGGTTTGTCACCGGGGAGCTGTTTTTT.

The chain joins TRBV2 to TRBJ1-2; D not resolved. Looked up from germline, CDR1 is SNHLY and CDR2 is FYNNEI. This CDR3 spans 15 amino acids. Between the trimmed V and J ends, which lost 2 bases and 7 bases, there was a span of 17 bases. The CDR3 is CASSEWLAGSSGYTF. CDR3 nucleotides: TGTGCCAGCAGTGAATGGTTAGCGGGATCGAGTGGCTACACCTTC.

The chain joins TRBV27 to TRBJ2-7; 9 bases align to TRBD1. CDR3 length: 16 residues. Germline values: CDR1 MNHEY, CDR2 SMNVEV (reference sequence). V lost 0 bases, J lost 1 base, and 4 bases stayed unmatched. The DNA of the CDR3 is TGTGCCAGCAGTTTATCGCCTGGGACAGGGTCCTACGAGCAGTACTTC. Its translation is CASSLSPGTGSYEQYF.

The chain has TRBV18 and TRBJ2-7, with 14 bases fitting TRBD2. The CDR3 totals 16 residues. Trimming took 3 bases from V and 6 from J; bases not matched to a gene: 7. Germline CDR1 KGHSH, CDR2 LQKENI. The CDR3 reads CASSPPTSGGAGEQYF. The DNA of the CDR3 is TGTGCCAGCTCACCCCCGACTAGCGGGGGGGCCGGCGAGCAGTACTTC.

The chain has TRBV28 and TRBJ2-6, with 8 nucleotides matching TRBD1. This CDR3 comprises 16 residues. Germline V lookup: CDR1 MDHEN, CDR2 SYDVKM. The trim removed 6 bases at V and 4 bases at J, leaving 8 bases unmatched. Here the CDR3 reads CASRLRGPGGANVLTF. The CDR3 bases are TGTGCCAGCAGACTCAGGGGGCCTGGCGGGGCCAACGTCCTGACTTTC.

The chain employs TRBV6-1 and TRBJ2-7, with D possibly TRBD1 on 6 matching bases. V was trimmed by 2 bases and J by 5 bases, leaving 16 bases between them. Germline V lookup: CDR1 MNHNS, CDR2 SASEGT. CDR3 length equals 15 residues. CDR3 nucleotides: TGTGCCAGCAGTGAACTTCCCCAGGGGACGGACGAGCAGTACTTC. It encodes CASSELPQGTDEQYF.

This clone appeared a single time. The genes are TRBV11-3 and TRBJ2-1, with 11 bases fitting TRBD1. CDR1 is SGHNT, CDR2 YENEEA, per germline. The CDR3 contains 16 residues. J lost 8 bases, V lost 0 bases, and 6 bases had no gene match. The CDR3 spells CASSLEGQGAIDEQFF. The CDR3 region has the DNA TGTGCCAGCAGCTTAGAAGGACAGGGGGCAATAGATGAGCAGTTCTTC.

The V and J genes are TRBV3-1 (or the pseudogene TRBV3-2) and TRBJ1-5; the D gene is possibly TRBD1 (5 bases). The germline V and J ends were trimmed by 2 bases and 6 bases, with 11 bases remaining between them. The CDR3 length is 14 residues. Germline V gene lookup returns CDR1 LGHDT and CDR2 YNNKEL (reference sequence). The chain's CDR3 is CASSQIRGSQPQHF. The CDR3 DNA reads as TGTGCCAGCAGCCAAATTCGGGGGTCTCAGCCCCAGCATTTT.

The gene calls are TRBV6-5 and TRBJ2-2, with D possibly being TRBD1 (6 bases). The CDR3 has 15 amino acids. V lost 7 bases and J 1 base, leaving 13 bases between the germline ends. Germline loops: CDR1 MNHEY, CDR2 SVGAGI. CDR3 nucleotide sequence: TGTGCCAGCACCCTACTACAGGGGAACACCGGGGAGCTGTTTTTT. It encodes CASTLLQGNTGELFF.